This TCR beta chain appears in the sequencing data of a study of blood T cell repertoires in COVID-19. The CDR3 is made up of 14 amino acids. CDR1 is MNHEY, CDR2 SMNVEV, per germline (reference sequence). Using immunoSEQ multiplex PCR, the repertoire was profiled, and TCRdb retains in-frame clones only, with some absent. The sample has about 180,000 clones; over 75% are singletons. As concerns this clone: At one end the junction does not follow the germline gene, possibly because of a read error.

The chain uses TRBV27 and TRBJ2-1; no clear D gene. The clonotype originates from a woman in her forties with acute COVID-19. The sample comprised PBMCs or T cells enriched from blood (not recorded which). The CDR3 sequence: CASSLMSSHNEQFF. DNA for the CDR3: TGTGCCAGCAGTTTAATGTCCTCCCACAATGAGCAGTTCTTC.